These 29 T cell receptor beta chains share one sample of origin, sequenced in a study of blood T cells in healthy people across ages. Primed by a sample-barcoded 5' primer and a J-beta primer mix, a second PCR proceeded for about 7 to 11 cycles. TCRdb re-called the 5' RACE reads through MiXCR, storing one row per CDR3 protein. The sample holds more than 750,000 distinct CDR3 sequences, about 29% seen once. These sequences were also reported in another study, on T cells of mothers and their children.

The source material was blood. Source of these receptors: a woman in her 40s in good health.

The sample holds a few counts of this clonotype. The rearrangement uses TRBV28 and TRBJ2-1; D unclear. From germline, CDR1 is MDHEN and CDR2 SYDVKM. The CDR3 loop spans 13 amino acids. Deletions cut 1 base from V and 6 bases from J, with 7 bases between. The CDR3 is CASSLYRANEQFF. CDR3 coding DNA: TGTGCCAGCAGTTTATACCGGGCCAATGAGCAGTTCTTC.

CDR3 amino acids: CSARSGQGPSYEQYF. CDR3 nucleotide sequence: TGCAGTGCTAGATCGGGGCAGGGTCCCTCCTACGAGCAGTACTTC. V gene TRBV20-1 combines with J gene TRBJ2-7; D is tentatively TRBD1 or TRBD2 (5 bases each). This CDR3 spans 15 amino acids. Germline CDR1 is DFQATT and CDR2 is SNEGSKA (reference sequence). V lost 2 bases and J lost 0, with 14 bases in between.

This clonotype was observed once. One junction end does not reproduce the germline sequence, and a read error may be involved. V is TRBV12-3 or TRBV12-4 and J is TRBJ2-3; TRBD2 agrees at 8 bases. The CDR3 is made up of 14 amino acids. The CDR3 spells CAGSFGGGTDAQYF. Written as DNA, the CDR3 is TGTGCCGGCAGTTTCGGGGGGGGCACAGATGCGCAGTATTTT.

To note about this clonotype: A much larger clone lies one base from this, so it may be a read error. As the CDR3 is not closed by the conserved phenylalanine or tryptophan, this likely results from a read error. The chain employs TRBV5-1 and TRBJ1-1; D perhaps matches TRBD1 (5 bases). V lost 4 bases and J lost 1, with 11 bases in between. The germline V gene encodes CDR1 SGHRS and CDR2 YFSETQ. CDR3 size: 14 residues. CDR3 sequence reads: CASSRLGPNTEAFC. CDR3 DNA: TGCGCCAGCAGCCGTTTGGGGCCGAACACTGAAGCTTTCTGT.

J is TRBJ1-1 and V is TRBV7-2; D is undetermined. Trimming stripped 7 bases from V and 2 bases from J, with 8 bases between. The germline CDR1 and CDR2 sequences are SGHTA and FQGNSA. CDR3 size: 12 residues. CDR3 sequence: CASNDPNTEAFF. CDR3 in DNA: TGTGCCAGCAACGACCCCAACACTGAAGCTTTCTTT. Filled out from reference TRBV7-2 and TRBJ1-1, the complete variable domain reads GAGVSQSPSNKVTEKGKDVELRCDPISGHTALYWYRQSLGQGLEFLIYFQGNSAPDKSGLPSDRFSAERTGGSVSTLTIQRTQQEDSAVYLCASNDPNTEAFFGQGTRLTVV.

V is TRBV7-2 and J is TRBJ1-4; D perhaps matches TRBD1 (5 bases). CDR1 SGHTA and CDR2 FQGNSA come from the germline V gene. Trimming pared 3 bases from V and 7 bases from J, leaving 21 bases between. The CDR3 covers 17 residues. CDR3 bases: TGTGCCAGCAGCTTGGGCCCCGGCAGGGAGAGGGGTGAAAAACTGTTTTTT. Encoded protein: CASSLGPGRERGEKLFF.

The V gene is TRBV29-1, the J gene TRBJ1-1; TRBD1 matches 11 bases. This CDR3 is 14 amino acids long. The V gene end was trimmed by 6 bases and the J gene end by 5 bases; junction bases not matched to a gene: 8. Looked up from germline, CDR1 is SQVTM and CDR2 is ANQGSEA. Here the CDR3 reads CSVPSGQGGTEAFF. CDR3 coding DNA: TGCAGCGTACCTTCGGGACAGGGGGGTACTGAAGCTTTCTTT. The variable domain in full, with the rest retrieved from reference TRBV29-1 and TRBJ1-1, is SAVISQKPSRDICQRGTSLTIQCQVDSQVTMMFWYRQQPGQSLTLIATANQGSEATYESGFVIDKFPISRPNLTFSTLTVSNMSPEDSSIYLCSVPSGQGGTEAFFGQGTRLTVV.

This clonotype was seen a handful of times. The gene calls are TRBV7-2 and TRBJ1-4; D perhaps matches TRBD1 (6 bases). The CDR3 covers 12 residues. V dropped 3 bases and J dropped 12 bases, with 11 bases sitting between them. In germline, CDR1 is SGHTA, CDR2 FQGNSA. The CDR3 is CASSFGQRELFF. DNA for the CDR3: TGTGCCAGCAGCTTCGGACAGAGAGAACTGTTTTTT.

Ten or more counts support this clonotype. The V and J genes are TRBV12-3 or TRBV12-4 and TRBJ1-2; weak D call: TRBD1 (6 bases). This CDR3 is built from 14 residues. V was trimmed by 2 bases and J by 5 bases, leaving 12 bases between them. DNA for the CDR3: TGTGCCAGCAGTTTACTTGGGGGCTGGTATGGCTACACCTTC. Protein product: CASSLLGGWYGYTF.

The J gene is TRBJ2-3, the V gene TRBV20-1; D tentatively fits TRBD1 or TRBD2 (5 bases each). The length of the CDR3 is 19 residues. Per the germline V gene, CDR1 is DFQATT and CDR2 is SNEGSKA (reference sequence). V was pared by 0 bases and J by 2 bases, with 24 bases between. The CDR3 reads CSARDVGVLGRLLTDTQYF. The CDR3 nucleotides read TGCAGTGCTAGAGATGTGGGGGTGTTGGGACGACTCCTCACAGATACGCAGTATTTT.

The V gene is TRBV5-6, the J gene TRBJ1-4; 7 positions match TRBD1. This CDR3 contains 13 residues. Germline V gene sequence: CDR1 SGHDT, CDR2 YYEEEE. The V segment lost 4 bases and the J segment 7 bases; nucleotides outside the gene matches: 4. The CDR3 here is CASSDRVAEKLFF. CDR3 coding DNA: TGTGCCAGCAGCGACAGGGTGGCTGAAAAACTGTTTTTT. Full variable domain (missing parts from reference TRBV5-6 and TRBJ1-4): DAGVTQSPTHLIKTRGQQVTLRCSPKSGHDTVSWYQQALGQGPQFIFQYYEEEERQRGNFPDRFSGHQFPNYSSELNVNALLLGDSALYLCASSDRVAEKLFFGSGTQLSVL.

This clonotype was detected a few times. This sequence joins TRBV24-1 and TRBJ2-5, with 15 nucleotides matching TRBD2. V dropped 5 bases and J dropped 6; count of bases not matched to a gene: 15. The CDR3 contains 19 residues. CDR1 and CDR2 from the germline V gene are KGHDR and SFDVKD. Written as DNA, the CDR3 is TGTGCCACCAGTGGAGCCGGGACTAGCGGGGGGCCGGGTATAAAGACCCAGTACTTC. This gives the protein CATSGAGTSGGPGIKTQYF.

This clonotype occurred a few times. This chain uses TRBV29-1 with TRBJ1-2; no definite D call. Trimming left V 8 bases short and J 6 bases short, with 13 bases between. Germline V gene sequence: CDR1 SQVTM, CDR2 ANQGSEA. The CDR3 sequence is 11 residues long. CDR3 protein: CSLEGLDGYTF. The CDR3 DNA sequence: TGCAGCCTGGAGGGTCTGGATGGCTACACCTTC.

The DNA of the CDR3 is TGTGCCAGCAGCCCGCAGGGTGGGCGGGGGAGCACAGATACGCAGTATTTT. Encoded protein: CASSPQGGRGSTDTQYF. The chain recombines TRBV7-2 with TRBJ2-3, with TRBD2 identical over 7 bases. CDR3 length: 17 residues. V gave up 5 bases and J gave up 0 bases; unmatched junction bases: 11. The germline V gene encodes CDR1 SGHTA and CDR2 FQGNSA. Filled out from reference TRBV7-2 and TRBJ2-3, the complete variable domain reads GAGVSQSPSNKVTEKGKDVELRCDPISGHTALYWYRQSLGQGLEFLIYFQGNSAPDKSGLPSDRFSAERTGGSVSTLTIQRTQQEDSAVYLCASSPQGGRGSTDTQYFGPGTRLTVL.

This clonotype appeared a few times. The V call is TRBV7-2, the J call TRBJ2-7; TRBD1 matches 9 bases. Germline-derived CDR1 and CDR2 are SGHTA and FQGNSA. There are 13 residues in the CDR3. The ends lost 5 bases at V and 5 bases at J; junction bases unmatched: 4. Written as DNA, the CDR3 is TGTGCCAGCAGCCGTTGGACAGGGGACGAGCAGTACTTC. This codes for CASSRWTGDEQYF.

In this sample, this clonotype turned up once. The chain combines TRBV28 with TRBJ2-1, with TRBD2 matching over 13 bases. J lost 8 bases, V lost 5 bases, and 12 bases had no gene match. This CDR3 comprises 17 residues. The germline gives CDR1 MDHEN, CDR2 SYDVKM. Here the CDR3 DNA reads TGTGCCAGCAGTCCTACTAGCGGGGGGGTAATAGTCCATGAGCAGTTCTTC. Amino acids: CASSPTSGGVIVHEQFF.

DNA for the CDR3: TGTGCCAGCAGCTTATCGCCACAGAACGGAGAGACCCAGTACTTC. Translation: CASSLSPQNGETQYF. This chain links TRBV5-5 with TRBJ2-5, with D unresolved. Germline CDR1 and CDR2: SGHKS and YYEKEE (reference sequence). Between the trimmed V and J ends, which lost 2 bases and 4 bases, there was a span of 15 bases. The CDR3 length is 15 residues.

About this clonotype itself: This may stem from a read error, because a much larger clone lies one nucleotide away. The V and J genes are TRBV11-2 and TRBJ2-1; 8 bases are a match to TRBD2. The germline gives CDR1 SGHAT, CDR2 FQNNGV. CDR3 length: 17 amino acids. CDR3 sequence reads: CANSLVRDGGASNEQFF. The CDR3 DNA is TGTGCCAACAGCTTAGTACGCGACGGGGGGGCCTCCAATGAGCAGTTCTTC.

This clonotype showed up many times. The chain uses TRBV9 and TRBJ2-7, with D perhaps given as TRBD1 or TRBD2 (5 bases each). The CDR3 spans 14 residues. Deletions cut 2 bases from V and 2 bases from J, with 11 bases between. CDR1 and CDR2 from the germline V gene are SGDLS and YYNGEE. The CDR3 bases are TGTGCCAGCAGCGTCCACGGGGCTACCTACGAGCAGTACTTC. Translating gives CASSVHGATYEQYF.

V usage is TRBV5-1 and J usage is TRBJ2-3, with D perhaps given as TRBD1 or TRBD2 (5 bases each). Trimming removed 4 bases at V and 6 bases at J, with 21 bases between. Germline values: CDR1 SGHRS, CDR2 YFSETQ. The CDR3 totals 16 residues. The CDR3 loop reads CASSGGATHQGDTQYF. Written as DNA, the CDR3 is TGCGCCAGCAGCGGGGGAGCTACTCACCAAGGGGATACGCAGTATTTT.

In the case of this clonotype: Being one base from a much bigger clone, this may be a read error. The V and J genes are TRBV2 and TRBJ1-6; 10 positions match TRBD1. The CDR3 consists of 13 residues. Germline CDR1 reads SNHLY; CDR2 reads FYNNEI. With V trimmed by 7 bases and J by 7 bases, 1 base remained unmatched. The DNA of the CDR3 is TGTGCCAGCATGGGACAGGGGAATTCACCCCTCCACTTT. It encodes CASMGQGNSPLHF.

This clonotype appeared a few times. This rearrangement joins TRBV5-1 to TRBJ2-2; 13 bases agree with TRBD2. This CDR3 region has 15 residues. Germline CDR1 reads SGHRS; CDR2 reads YFSETQ. V lost 6 bases and J lost 6; bases outside the gene matches: 5. In nucleotides, the CDR3 is TGCGCCAGCACGACAACTAGCGGGGGGGCCGGGGAGCTGTTTTTT. Protein: CASTTTSGGAGELFF. The variable domain in full, completed from reference TRBV5-1 and TRBJ2-2, reads KAGVTQTPRYLIKTRGQQVTLSCSPISGHRSVSWYQQTPGQGLQFLFEYFSETQRNKGNFPGRFSGRQFSNSRSEMNVSTLELGDSALYLCASTTTSGGAGELFFGEGSRLTVL.

Notes on this clonotype: Relative to the germline gene, one junction end is altered; a read error may explain this. The V and J genes are TRBV11-2 and TRBJ1-2; D ambiguous. This CDR3 contains 13 residues. Germline values: CDR1 SGHAT, CDR2 FQNNGV. The CDR3 DNA is TGTGCCAGCGGCTTAGTCACGGGGAGCGGCTACACCTTC. It codes for CASGLVTGSGYTF.

The rearrangement links TRBV20-1 to TRBJ1-1, with D tentatively TRBD1 (6 bases). V was shortened by 5 bases and J by 1 base, with 14 bases between the two germline ends. This CDR3 has 14 residues. In germline, CDR1 is DFQATT, CDR2 SNEGSKA (reference sequence). DNA for the CDR3: TGCAGTGCTCCTACCAGGGGATGGAACACTGAAGCTTTCTTT. Translating it yields CSAPTRGWNTEAFF.

V usage is TRBV20-1 and J usage is TRBJ2-1, with 15 positions matching TRBD2. Unmatched junction bases numbered 10, after V lost 4 bases and J lost 6 bases. In germline, CDR1 is DFQATT, CDR2 SNEGSKA (reference sequence). The CDR3 loop spans 17 amino acids. The CDR3 DNA is TGCAGTGCTACCCGGGGGACTAGCGGGGGGACCGGCAATGAGCAGTTCTTC. Its translation: CSATRGTSGGTGNEQFF.

At least ten counts were recorded for this clonotype. The V call is TRBV7-8, the J call TRBJ2-5; 9 nucleotides agree with TRBD2. This CDR3 region has 16 residues. CDR1 and CDR2 (germline): SGHVS, FQNEAQ. Trimming cost V 4 bases and J 5 bases; bases outside gene matches: 11. Here the CDR3 reads CASSSRAGGSWETQYF. CDR3 bases: TGTGCCAGCAGCTCCAGGGCGGGGGGGAGCTGGGAGACCCAGTACTTC.

Concerning this clonotype: The junction shows a germline mismatch at one end, possibly a read error. The V and J genes are TRBV7-3 and TRBJ2-7; 10 bases line up with TRBD2. The germline CDR1 and CDR2 sequences are SGHTA and FQGTGA. CDR3 size: 14 residues. The CDR3 here is CASGFSGGPYEQYF. DNA for the CDR3: TGTGCCAGCGGCTTTAGCGGGGGGCCCTACGAGCAGTACTTC.

Remarks on this clonotype: A far larger clone lies a single base away; this is likely a read error. Here the CDR3 reads CVSSLGQYGYTF. The CDR3 nucleotides read TGTGTCAGCAGTTTAGGACAGTATGGCTACACCTTC. The V call is TRBV12-3 or TRBV12-4, the J call TRBJ1-2; maybe TRBD1 (6 bases). The CDR3 contains 12 residues.

This sequence joins TRBV5-5 and TRBJ2-1; D perhaps matches TRBD1 (6 bases). The CDR3 is made up of 17 amino acids. Per the germline V gene, CDR1 is SGHKS and CDR2 is YYEKEE (reference sequence). V dropped 5 bases and J dropped 6 bases, with 24 bases sitting between them. The CDR3 sequence: CASSLNQGSYIVNEQFF. In DNA, the CDR3 is TGTGCCAGCAGTCTGAACCAGGGGAGCTACATTGTCAATGAGCAGTTCTTC. Full variable domain (remainder filled in from reference TRBV5-5 and TRBJ2-1): DAGVTQSPTHLIKTRGQQVTLRCSPISGHKSVSWYQQVLGQGPQFIFQYYEKEERGRGNFPDRFSARQFPNYSSELNVNALLLGDSALYLCASSLNQGSYIVNEQFFGPGTRLTVL.